A selection of T cell receptor beta chains follows, all from one sample in a study of cytomegalovirus exposure and HLA in healthy donors. Sequencing was performed with immunoSEQ multiplex PCR; in TCRdb, only in-frame clones are kept and a portion is missing. In the table there are roughly 120,000 clones, under 85% of which are singletons. The sample consisted of PBMCs. These receptors all stem from a woman aged 45 to 65 in good health and CMV-seropositive. The conserved cysteine and the conserved F or W are not part of the CDR3 here. The order of the fields is J gene, V gene, CDR3 protein.

>TRBJ1-2|TRBV6-5
ASSYRDRANYGYT
>TRBJ1-1|TRBV7-2
ASSFLGRVGTEAF
>TRBJ2-3|TRBV6-4
ASSDEGRPSDTQY
>TRBJ2-5|TRBV4-1
ASSQAGTSYETQY
>TRBJ1-2|TRBV7-2
ASSPLSGQGFYGYT
>TRBJ2-1|TRBV27
ASRRTGGNEQF
>TRBJ2-5|TRBV10-1
ASSERGRETQY
>TRBJ2-3|TRBV6-4
ASSKERGTDTQY
>TRBJ2-1|TRBV11-2
ASSPGRGRSYNEQF
>TRBJ2-3|TRBV10-2
ASTLAGGTDTQY
>TRBJ1-2|TRBV27
ASRRGQGDSFRDYT
>TRBJ2-7|TRBV10-3
AISEMTSSGGLPSYEQY
>TRBJ1-6|TRBV28
ASSKTGSSYNSPLH
>TRBJ2-7|TRBV5-6
ASKARQGGAYEQY
>TRBJ1-2|TRBV28
ASSPSGGYYGYT
>TRBJ2-7|TRBV7-8
ASSLAYAGSYEQY
>TRBJ1-2|TRBV5-1
ASSLDSGGYSGYT
>TRBJ2-2|TRBV9
ASSWTGANTGELF
>TRBJ1-4|TRBV5-1
ASSLANPQNNEKLF
>TRBJ2-7|TRBV7-2
ASSSGFLAGGPYEQY
>TRBJ1-4|TRBV4-3
ASSQTGGATNEKLF
>TRBJ1-5|TRBV9
ASSVGPSYSNQPQH
>TRBJ1-5|TRBV6-1
ASAGQINQPQH
>TRBJ2-1|TRBV7-2
ASSPSLAGGYNEQF
>TRBJ1-6|TRBV9
ASSAVDRTSPLH
>TRBJ2-2|TRBV29-1
SVDGKTGTNTGELF
>TRBJ1-2|TRBV28
ASFQWGPGYT
>TRBJ2-3|TRBV15
ATSRDRTARGYDTQY
>TRBJ2-3|TRBV7-8
ASSSGLAGRTDTQY
>TRBJ2-7|TRBV6-5
ASSYGGGEQY
>TRBJ2-4|TRBV7-2
ASSQAGGIVYIQY
>TRBJ2-7|TRBV29-1
SVTVSYEQY
>TRBJ1-3|TRBV7-2
ASSFMTGGAGNTIY
>TRBJ1-4|TRBV4-2
ASSQVSKWNRGPVVEKLF
>TRBJ2-2|TRBV15
ATSRGAGGYTGELF
>TRBJ2-3|TRBV5-6
ASSSLGQASTDTQY
>TRBJ2-7|TRBV18
ASSPGTGVEQY
>TRBJ2-5|TRBV7-9
ASSLNRGLGETQY
>TRBJ2-2|TRBV19
ASSPVWGRGQNGELF
>TRBJ2-5|TRBV7-9
ASSTRTSGGAETQY
>TRBJ2-1|TRBV7-3
ASSSTGGAHNEQF
>TRBJ2-2|TRBV10-1
ASSLGANTGELF
>TRBJ2-6|TRBV7-9
ASSLTFSGANVLT
>TRBJ2-1|TRBV5-6
ASSAFGGGKQF